This T cell receptor (beta chain) appears in the sequencing data of a study of blood T cell repertoires in COVID-19. Measured with immunoSEQ multiplex PCR; TCRdb has only the in-frame clones, and not every one. The data show 140,000 or so clones, 75% to 90% seen once. CDR3 size: 16 residues. V dropped 4 bases and J dropped 6; count of bases not matched to a gene: 10. The germline V gene encodes CDR1 SGHDN and CDR2 FVKESK. Sequenced input: peripheral blood. This chain links TRBV14 with TRBJ2-3; 10 bases agree with TRBD1. The receptor comes from a woman in her fifties or sixties with acute or convalescent COVID-19. The CDR3 DNA is TGTGCCAGCAGCCCGCTGGGACAGGGGACGGTGGATACGCAGTATTTT. Translation: CASSPLGQGTVDTQYF. Complete variable domain (other parts from reference TRBV14 and TRBJ2-3): EAGVTQFPSHSVIEKGQTVTLRCDPISGHDNLYWYRRVMGKEIKFLLHFVKESKQDESGMPNNRFLAERTGGTYSTLKVQPAELEDSGVYFCASSPLGQGTVDTQYFGPGTRLTVL.